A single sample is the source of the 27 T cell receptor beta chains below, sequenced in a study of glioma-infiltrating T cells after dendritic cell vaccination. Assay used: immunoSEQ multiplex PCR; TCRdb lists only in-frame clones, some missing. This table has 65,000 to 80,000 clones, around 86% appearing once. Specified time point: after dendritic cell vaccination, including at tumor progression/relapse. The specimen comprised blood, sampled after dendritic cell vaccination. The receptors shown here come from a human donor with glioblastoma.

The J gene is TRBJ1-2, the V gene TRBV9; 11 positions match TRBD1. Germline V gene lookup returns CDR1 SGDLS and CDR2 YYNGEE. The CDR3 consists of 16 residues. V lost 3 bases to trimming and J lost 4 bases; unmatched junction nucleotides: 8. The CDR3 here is CASSGWGGTGGYGYTF. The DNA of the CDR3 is TGTGCCAGCAGCGGATGGGGGGGGACAGGGGGCTATGGCTACACCTTC.

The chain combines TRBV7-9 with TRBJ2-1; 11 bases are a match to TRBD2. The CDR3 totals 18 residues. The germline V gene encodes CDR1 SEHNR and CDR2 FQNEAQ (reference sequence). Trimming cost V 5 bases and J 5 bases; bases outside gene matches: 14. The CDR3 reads CASSPSVGTSGRHNEQFF. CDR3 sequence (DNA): TGTGCCAGCAGCCCATCCGTCGGGACTAGCGGAAGACACAATGAGCAGTTCTTC.

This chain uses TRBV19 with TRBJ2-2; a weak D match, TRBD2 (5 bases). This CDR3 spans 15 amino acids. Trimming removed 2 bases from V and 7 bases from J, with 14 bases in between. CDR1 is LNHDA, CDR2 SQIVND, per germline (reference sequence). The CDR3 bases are TGTGCCAGTAGTATATTGGCTAGCTCCGTCGGGGAGCTGTTTTTT. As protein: CASSILASSVGELFF.

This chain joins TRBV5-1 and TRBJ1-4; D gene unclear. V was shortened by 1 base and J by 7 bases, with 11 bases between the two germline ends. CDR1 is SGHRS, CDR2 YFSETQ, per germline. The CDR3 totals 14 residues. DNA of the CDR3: TGCGCCAGCAGCTTGCGACACGGGGTTGAAAAACTGTTTTTT. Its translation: CASSLRHGVEKLFF. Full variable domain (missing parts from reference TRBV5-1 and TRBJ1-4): KAGVTQTPRYLIKTRGQQVTLSCSPISGHRSVSWYQQTPGQGLQFLFEYFSETQRNKGNFPGRFSGRQFSNSRSEMNVSTLELGDSALYLCASSLRHGVEKLFFGSGTQLSVL.

CDR3 nucleotide sequence: TGTGCCAGCAGTAAACGCGGACAGGTCGAAGCTTTCTTT. It translates to CASSKRGQVEAFF. This chain uses TRBV2 with TRBJ1-1; 7 positions agree with TRBD1. Germline V CDR1 and CDR2: SNHLY, FYNNEI. J was trimmed by 8 bases and V by 5 bases; bases with no gene match: 8. The CDR3 is 13 residues long.

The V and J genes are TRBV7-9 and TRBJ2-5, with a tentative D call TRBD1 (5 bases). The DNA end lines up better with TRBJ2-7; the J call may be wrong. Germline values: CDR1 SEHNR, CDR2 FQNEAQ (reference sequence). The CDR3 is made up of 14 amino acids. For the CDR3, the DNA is TGTGCCAGCAGCTTAAACGACAGTCCCTACGAGCAGTACTTC. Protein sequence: CASSLNDSPYEQYF.

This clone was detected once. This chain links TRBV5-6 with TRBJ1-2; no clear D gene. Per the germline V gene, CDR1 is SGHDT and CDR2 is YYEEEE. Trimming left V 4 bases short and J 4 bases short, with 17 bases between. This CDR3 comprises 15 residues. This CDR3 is CASSPTGEGAYGYTF. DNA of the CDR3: TGTGCCAGCAGCCCCACTGGGGAGGGAGCCTATGGCTACACCTTC.

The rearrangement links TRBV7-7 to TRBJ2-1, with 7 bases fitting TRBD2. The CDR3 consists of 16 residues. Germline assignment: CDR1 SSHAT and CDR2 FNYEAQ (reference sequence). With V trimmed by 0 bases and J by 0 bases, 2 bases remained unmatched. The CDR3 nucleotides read TGTGCCAGCAGCTTAGCGGCTAGCGGCTCCTACAATGAGCAGTTCTTC. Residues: CASSLAASGSYNEQFF.

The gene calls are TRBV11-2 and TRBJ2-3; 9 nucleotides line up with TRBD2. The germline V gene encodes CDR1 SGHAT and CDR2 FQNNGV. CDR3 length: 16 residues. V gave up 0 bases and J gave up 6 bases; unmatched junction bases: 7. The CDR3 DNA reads TGTGCCAGCAGCTTAGAAGGGCGGGGGGGCCGGGATACGCAGTATTTT. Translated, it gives CASSLEGRGGRDTQYF.

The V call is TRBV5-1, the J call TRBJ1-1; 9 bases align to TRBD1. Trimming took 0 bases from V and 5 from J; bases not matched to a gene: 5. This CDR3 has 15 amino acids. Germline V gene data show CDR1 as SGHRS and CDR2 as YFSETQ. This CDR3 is CASSLVDRGGTEAFF. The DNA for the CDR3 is TGCGCCAGCAGCTTGGTTGACAGGGGGGGGACTGAAGCTTTCTTT.

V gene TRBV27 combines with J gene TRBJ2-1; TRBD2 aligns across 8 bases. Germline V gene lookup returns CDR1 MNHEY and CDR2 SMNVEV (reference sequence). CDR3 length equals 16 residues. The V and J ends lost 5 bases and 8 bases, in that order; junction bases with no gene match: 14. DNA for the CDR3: TGTGCCAGCAGTCCCGCTCTCGAACGGGAGGGCCATGAGCAGTTCTTC. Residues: CASSPALEREGHEQFF.

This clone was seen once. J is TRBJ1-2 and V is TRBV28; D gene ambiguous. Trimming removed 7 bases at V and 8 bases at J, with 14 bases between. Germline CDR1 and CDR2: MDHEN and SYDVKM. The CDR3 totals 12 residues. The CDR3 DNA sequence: TGTGCCAGCACCGTTAGAGGATGGGGCTACACCTTC. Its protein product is CASTVRGWGYTF.

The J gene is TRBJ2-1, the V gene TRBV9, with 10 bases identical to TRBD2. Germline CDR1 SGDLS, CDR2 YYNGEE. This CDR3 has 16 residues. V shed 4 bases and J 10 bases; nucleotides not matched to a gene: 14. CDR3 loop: CASSPRTSGGAREQFF. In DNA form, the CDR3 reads TGTGCCAGCAGCCCCCGGACTAGCGGAGGGGCTCGGGAGCAGTTCTTC.

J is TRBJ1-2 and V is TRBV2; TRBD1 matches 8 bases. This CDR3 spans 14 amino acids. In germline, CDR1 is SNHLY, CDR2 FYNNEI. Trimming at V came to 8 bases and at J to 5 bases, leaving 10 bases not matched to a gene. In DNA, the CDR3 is TGTGCCAGCGACGGACAGGGTGGATGGTATGGCTACACCTTC. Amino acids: CASDGQGGWYGYTF.

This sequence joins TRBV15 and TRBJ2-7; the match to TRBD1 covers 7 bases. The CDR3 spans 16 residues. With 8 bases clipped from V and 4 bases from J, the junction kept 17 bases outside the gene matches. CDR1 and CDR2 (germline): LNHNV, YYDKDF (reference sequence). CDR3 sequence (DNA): TGTGCCACCTCAGACTCTCCGGGGACAGCTAATTACGAGCAGTACTTC. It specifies CATSDSPGTANYEQYF. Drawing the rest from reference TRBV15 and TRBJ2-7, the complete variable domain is DAMVIQNPRYQVTQFGKPVTLSCSQTLNHNVMYWYQQKSSQAPKLLFHYYDKDFNNEADTPDNFQSRRPNTSFCFLDIRSPGLGDTAMYLCATSDSPGTANYEQYFGPGTRLTVT.

CDR3 in DNA: TGCGCCAGCAGTGACGTGCGGGCGGGGGGAGATACGCAGTATTTT. This sequence encodes CASSDVRAGGDTQYF. The chain carries TRBV10-1 and TRBJ2-3, with 8 bases matching TRBD2. Germline V gives CDR1 WNHNN, CDR2 SYGVQD (reference sequence). The CDR3 consists of 15 residues. V was pared by 3 bases and J by 5 bases, with 7 bases of the junction left unmatched.

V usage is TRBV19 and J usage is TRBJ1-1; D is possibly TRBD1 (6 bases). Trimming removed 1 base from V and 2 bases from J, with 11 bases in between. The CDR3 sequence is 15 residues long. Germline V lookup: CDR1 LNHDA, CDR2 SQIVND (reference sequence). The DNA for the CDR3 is TGTGCCAGTAGTATAGGAGGGGACACCAACACTGAAGCTTTCTTT. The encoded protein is CASSIGGDTNTEAFF.

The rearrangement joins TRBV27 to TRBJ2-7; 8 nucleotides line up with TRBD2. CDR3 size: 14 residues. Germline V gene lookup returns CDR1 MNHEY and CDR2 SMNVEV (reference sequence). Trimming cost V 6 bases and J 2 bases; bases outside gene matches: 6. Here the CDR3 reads CASSSPGLAYEQYF. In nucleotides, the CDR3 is TGTGCCAGCAGCTCACCGGGACTAGCCTACGAGCAGTACTTC.

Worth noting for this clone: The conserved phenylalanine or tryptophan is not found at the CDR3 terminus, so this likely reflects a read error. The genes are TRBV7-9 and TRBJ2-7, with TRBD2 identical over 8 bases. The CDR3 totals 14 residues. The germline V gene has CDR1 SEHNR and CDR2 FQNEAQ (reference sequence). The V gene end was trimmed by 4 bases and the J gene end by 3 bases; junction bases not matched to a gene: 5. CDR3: CASSSPGLVYEQYL. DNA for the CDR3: TGTGCCAGCAGCTCTCCGGGACTAGTCTACGAGCAGTACCTC.

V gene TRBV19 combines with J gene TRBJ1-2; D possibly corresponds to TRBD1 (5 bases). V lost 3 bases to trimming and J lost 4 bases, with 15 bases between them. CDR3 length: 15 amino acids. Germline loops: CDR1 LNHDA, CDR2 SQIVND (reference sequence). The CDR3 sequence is CASSIGGTLGYGYTF. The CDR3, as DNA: TGTGCCAGTAGTATCGGGGGTACCCTAGGCTATGGCTACACCTTC.

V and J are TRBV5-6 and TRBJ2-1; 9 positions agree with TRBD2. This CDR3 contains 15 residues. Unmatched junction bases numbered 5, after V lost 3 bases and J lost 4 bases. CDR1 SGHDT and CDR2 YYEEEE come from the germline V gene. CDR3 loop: CASSSLAGKYNEQFF. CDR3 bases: TGTGCCAGCAGCTCCCTAGCGGGAAAATACAATGAGCAGTTCTTC.

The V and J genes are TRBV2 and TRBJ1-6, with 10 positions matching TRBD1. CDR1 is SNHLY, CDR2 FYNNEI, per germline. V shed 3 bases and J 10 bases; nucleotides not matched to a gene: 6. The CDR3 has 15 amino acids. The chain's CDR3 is CASSETGQGNSPLHF. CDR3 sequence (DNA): TGTGCCAGCAGTGAGACGGGACAGGGGAACTCACCCCTCCACTTT.

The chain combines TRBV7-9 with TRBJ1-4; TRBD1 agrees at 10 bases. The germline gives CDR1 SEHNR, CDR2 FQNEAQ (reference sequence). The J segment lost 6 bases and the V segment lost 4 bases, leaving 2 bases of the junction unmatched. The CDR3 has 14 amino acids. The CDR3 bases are TGTGCCAGCAGCTACGGGACAGGGGATGAAAAACTGTTTTTT. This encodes CASSYGTGDEKLFF.

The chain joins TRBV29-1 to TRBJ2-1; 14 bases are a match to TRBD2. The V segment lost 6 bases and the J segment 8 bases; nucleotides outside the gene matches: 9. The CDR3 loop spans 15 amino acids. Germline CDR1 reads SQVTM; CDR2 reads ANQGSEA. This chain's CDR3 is CSVPGTSGSLDEQFF. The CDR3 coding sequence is TGCAGCGTGCCCGGGACTAGCGGGAGTTTGGATGAGCAGTTCTTC.

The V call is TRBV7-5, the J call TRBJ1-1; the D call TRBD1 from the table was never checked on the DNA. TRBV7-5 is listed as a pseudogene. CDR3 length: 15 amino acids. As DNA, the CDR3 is TGTGTCAGAAGCTTAGGGGACAGCCAAAACACTGAAGCTTTCTTT. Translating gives CVRSLGDSQNTEAFF.

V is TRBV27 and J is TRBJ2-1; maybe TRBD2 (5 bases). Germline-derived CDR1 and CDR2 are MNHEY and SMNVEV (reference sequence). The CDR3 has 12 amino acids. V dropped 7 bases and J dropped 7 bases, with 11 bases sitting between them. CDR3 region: CASTTGLNEQFF. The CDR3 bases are TGTGCCAGCACAACGGGATTGAATGAGCAGTTCTTC.

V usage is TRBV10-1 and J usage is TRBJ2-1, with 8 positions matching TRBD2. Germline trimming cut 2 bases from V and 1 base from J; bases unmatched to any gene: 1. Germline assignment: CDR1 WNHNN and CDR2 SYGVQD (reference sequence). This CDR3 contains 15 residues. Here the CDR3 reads CASSESGSSYNEQFF. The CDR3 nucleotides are TGCGCCAGCAGTGAGAGCGGGAGTTCCTACAATGAGCAGTTCTTC.